The rows below give T cell receptor beta chains drawn from one sample of a study of beta chain features in type 1 diabetes. The protocol was immunoSEQ multiplex PCR, while the TCRdb copy is restricted to in-frame clones and leaves out a portion. The sample records a few hundred thousand clones, approximately 10% being singletons. The specimen was naive CD4+ T cells from blood. These receptors all stem from a man aged 25-45 years with type 1 diabetes. The CDR3 runs from the conserved cysteine through the conserved F or W. Each record gives: CDR3 protein, CDR3 DNA, D gene, V gene, clone size, J gene. A D gene is named only where the DNA matches it firmly. Expanded clones get a size class; other rows say once, few or many, or leave the size out.

cdr3_aa: CASSSAQGYEETQYF
cdr3_nt: TGTGCCAGCAGCTCCGCACAGGGGTACGAAGAGACCCAGTACTTC
d_call: TRBD1
v_call: TRBV5-4
clone_size: few
j_call: TRBJ2-5

cdr3_aa: CASSVRQTQYF
cdr3_nt: TGTGCCAGCAGTGTGCGGCAGACCCAGTACTTC
d_call: NA
v_call: TRBV2
clone_size: NA
j_call: TRBJ2-5

cdr3_aa: CASRADGAGSTGELFF
cdr3_nt: TGCGCCAGCAGGGCCGATGGGGCAGGGTCCACCGGGGAGCTGTTTTTT
d_call: NA
v_call: TRBV4-1
clone_size: few
j_call: TRBJ2-2

cdr3_aa: CASSLAGGLPGEAFF
cdr3_nt: TGCGCCAGCAGCTTGGCCGGGGGGCTACCTGGGGAAGCTTTCTTT
d_call: NA
v_call: TRBV5-1
clone_size: few
j_call: TRBJ1-1

cdr3_aa: CASVRDPTSTDTQYF
cdr3_nt: TGTGCCAGCGTGCGGGACCCCACAAGCACAGATACGCAGTATTTT
d_call: NA
v_call: TRBV5-8
clone_size: few
j_call: TRBJ2-3

cdr3_aa: CASSQVSPGRIHYGYTF
cdr3_nt: TGTGCCAGCAGCCAAGTAAGTCCGGGAAGAATTCACTATGGCTACACCTTC
d_call: NA
v_call: TRBV4-2
clone_size: NA
j_call: TRBJ1-2

cdr3_aa: CASSLALVSGGETDTQYF
cdr3_nt: TGCGCCAGCAGCTTGGCCTTAGTCTCCGGGGGAGAGACAGATACGCAGTATTTT
d_call: NA
v_call: TRBV5-1
clone_size: NA
j_call: TRBJ2-3

cdr3_aa: CASSPRGLPETQYF
cdr3_nt: TGTGCCAGCTCACCAAGGGGTCTCCCAGAGACCCAGTACTTC
d_call: NA
v_call: TRBV18
clone_size: NA
j_call: TRBJ2-5

cdr3_aa: CASSPSIVHEQFF
cdr3_nt: TGTGCCAGCTCACCTTCTATTGTCCATGAGCAGTTCTTC
d_call: NA
v_call: TRBV18
clone_size: few
j_call: TRBJ2-1

cdr3_aa: CASSLTGRAYEQYF
cdr3_nt: TGCGCCAGCAGCTTGACAGGTCGCGCCTACGAGCAGTACTTC
d_call: NA
v_call: TRBV5-1
clone_size: few
j_call: TRBJ2-7

cdr3_aa: CASSQTGGDQPQHF
cdr3_nt: TGTGCCAGCTCACAGACGGGGGGCGATCAGCCCCAGCATTTT
d_call: NA
v_call: TRBV18
clone_size: few
j_call: TRBJ1-5

cdr3_aa: CASSVAGSYNEQFF
cdr3_nt: TGTGCCAGCAGCGTAGCTGGGAGTTACAATGAGCAGTTCTTC
d_call: NA
v_call: TRBV9
clone_size: NA
j_call: TRBJ2-1

cdr3_aa: CATSRAGENPPLHF
cdr3_nt: TGTGCCACCAGCAGGGCCGGGGAGAATCCACCCCTCCACTTT
d_call: NA
v_call: TRBV15
clone_size: NA
j_call: TRBJ1-6

cdr3_aa: CASSIEGLAGLSFPGELFF
cdr3_nt: TGTGCCAGTAGTATAGAAGGACTAGCGGGGTTATCTTTCCCCGGGGAGCTGTTTTTT
d_call: TRBD2
v_call: TRBV19
clone_size: few
j_call: TRBJ2-2

cdr3_aa: CASSISGGRYNEQFF
cdr3_nt: TGTGCCAGTAGCATCAGCGGGGGGCGATACAATGAGCAGTTCTTC
d_call: TRBD2
v_call: TRBV19
clone_size: NA
j_call: TRBJ2-1

cdr3_aa: CASSQQGATDTQYF
cdr3_nt: TGTGCCAGCAGCCAACAGGGGGCTACAGATACGCAGTATTTT
d_call: TRBD1
v_call: TRBV5-4
clone_size: NA
j_call: TRBJ2-3

cdr3_aa: CAWSGGRAGGTGELFF
cdr3_nt: TGTGCCTGGAGTGGGGGTAGAGCAGGGGGCACCGGGGAGCTGTTTTTT
d_call: TRBD1
v_call: TRBV30
clone_size: few
j_call: TRBJ2-2

cdr3_aa: CASSQREGRETQYF
cdr3_nt: TGTGCCAGCAGCCAGCGGGAGGGCCGGGAGACCCAGTACTTC
d_call: TRBD2
v_call: TRBV6-5
clone_size: NA
j_call: TRBJ2-5

cdr3_aa: CASSRTPLATDTQYF
cdr3_nt: TGTGCCAGTAGTAGAACTCCGTTAGCCACAGATACGCAGTATTTT
d_call: NA
v_call: TRBV19
clone_size: NA
j_call: TRBJ2-3

cdr3_aa: CASSFRGDSGGYEQYF
cdr3_nt: TGTGCCAGCAGCTTCCGAGGGGATAGCGGGGGTTACGAGCAGTACTTC
d_call: TRBD2
v_call: TRBV5-6
clone_size: NA
j_call: TRBJ2-7

cdr3_aa: CASSLTLETEAFF
cdr3_nt: TGTGCCAGCAGCTTAACGTTAGAGACTGAAGCTTTCTTT
d_call: NA
v_call: TRBV7-3
clone_size: few
j_call: TRBJ1-1

cdr3_aa: CAWSRGQETQYF
cdr3_nt: TGTGCCTGGAGTAGGGGGCAAGAGACCCAGTACTTC
d_call: NA
v_call: TRBV30
clone_size: few
j_call: TRBJ2-5

cdr3_aa: CASSQDTSPPYNEQFF
cdr3_nt: TGCGCCAGCAGCCAAGATACTAGTCCCCCATACAATGAGCAGTTCTTC
d_call: NA
v_call: TRBV4-3
clone_size: NA
j_call: TRBJ2-1

cdr3_aa: CASSSGRGVWETQYF
cdr3_nt: TGTGCCAGCAGCTCCGGCAGGGGTGTTTGGGAGACCCAGTACTTC
d_call: NA
v_call: TRBV7-9
clone_size: NA
j_call: TRBJ2-5

cdr3_aa: CASSLIRLTLLNTEAFF
cdr3_nt: TGTGCCAGCAGCTTAATCCGACTCACCCTTTTGAACACTGAAGCTTTCTTT
d_call: NA
v_call: TRBV11-2
clone_size: few
j_call: TRBJ1-1

cdr3_aa: CAWSVWEGPQHF
cdr3_nt: TGTGCCTGGAGTGTTTGGGAGGGGCCCCAGCATTTT
d_call: NA
v_call: TRBV30
clone_size: few
j_call: TRBJ1-5

cdr3_aa: CASSQDDLYQETQYF
cdr3_nt: TGTGCCAGCAGCCAAGATGACTTGTACCAAGAGACCCAGTACTTC
d_call: NA
v_call: TRBV4-2
clone_size: few
j_call: TRBJ2-5

cdr3_aa: CASSPWDRAYEQYF
cdr3_nt: TGTGCCAGCAGCCCCTGGGACAGGGCCTACGAGCAGTACTTC
d_call: TRBD1
v_call: TRBV11-1
clone_size: few
j_call: TRBJ2-7